Listed below are T cell receptor beta chains from one sample, sequenced in a study of CD8 T cells in Susac syndrome. From the immunoSEQ multiplex PCR reads, TCRdb called clonotypes with MiXCR, one entry per CDR3 protein. This sample has 300,000 to 350,000 distinct CDR3 sequences, with about 92% found just once. Input material: CD4+ T cells from PBMCs. The receptors were sampled from a human donor with multiple sclerosis. CDR3s include the opening cysteine and the closing phenylalanine or tryptophan. Fields, in order: clone size, D gene, V gene, J gene, CDR3 protein, CDR3 DNA. D genes are given only for firm matches. Some rows have no size entry. The others give once, few or many, or a class for an expanded clone.

clone size: NA; D gene: TRBD1; V gene: TRBV9; J gene: TRBJ2-7; CDR3 protein: CASSVGGQGVYEQYF; CDR3 DNA: TGTGCCAGCAGCGTAGGCGGACAGGGGGTCTACGAGCAGTACTTC
clone size: NA; D gene: NA; V gene: TRBV12-3/TRBV12-4; J gene: TRBJ2-5; CDR3 protein: CASSPGWTTKYQETQYF; CDR3 DNA: TGTGCCAGCAGTCCCGGGTGGACAACCAAGTACCAAGAGACCCAGTACTTC
clone size: NA; D gene: TRBD2; V gene: TRBV20-1; J gene: TRBJ2-5; CDR3 protein: CSAEGTSEWETQYF; CDR3 DNA: TGCAGTGCCGAAGGGACTAGCGAGTGGGAGACCCAGTACTTC
clone size: NA; D gene: NA; V gene: TRBV29-1; J gene: TRBJ2-7; CDR3 protein: CSVEAAATEQYF; CDR3 DNA: TGCAGCGTTGAAGCTGCGGCTACCGAGCAGTACTTC
clone size: NA; D gene: NA; V gene: TRBV7-9; J gene: TRBJ2-1; CDR3 protein: CASSLDGGPWDEQFF; CDR3 DNA: TGTGCCAGCAGCTTAGATGGGGGGCCCTGGGATGAGCAGTTCTTC
clone size: NA; D gene: NA; V gene: TRBV4-2; J gene: TRBJ2-1; CDR3 protein: CTSSQEGAHNEQFF; CDR3 DNA: TGTACCAGCAGCCAAGAGGGCGCACACAATGAGCAGTTCTTC
clone size: few; D gene: TRBD1; V gene: TRBV6-1; J gene: TRBJ1-2; CDR3 protein: CASSPGQASYGYTF; CDR3 DNA: TGTGCCAGCAGTCCCGGACAGGCTTCCTATGGCTACACCTTC
clone size: NA; D gene: NA; V gene: TRBV6-1; J gene: TRBJ1-1; CDR3 protein: CATPRQNRPSEAFF; CDR3 DNA: TGTGCCACCCCGCGGCAGAACCGGCCCAGTGAAGCTTTCTTT
clone size: NA; D gene: NA; V gene: TRBV20-1; J gene: TRBJ2-3; CDR3 protein: CSARKSVGPTDTQYF; CDR3 DNA: TGCAGTGCTAGAAAGTCAGTAGGCCCCACAGATACGCAGTATTTT
clone size: NA; D gene: TRBD2; V gene: TRBV3-1; J gene: TRBJ2-5; CDR3 protein: CASSQERSTSGGANQETQYF; CDR3 DNA: TGTGCCAGCAGCCAAGAAAGATCGACTAGCGGGGGGGCGAACCAAGAGACCCAGTACTTC
clone size: NA; D gene: TRBD1; V gene: TRBV20-1; J gene: TRBJ2-2; CDR3 protein: CSARDSGQGAPTGELFF; CDR3 DNA: TGCAGTGCTAGAGATTCCGGACAGGGGGCCCCCACCGGGGAGCTGTTTTTT
clone size: NA; D gene: NA; V gene: TRBV10-3; J gene: TRBJ2-7; CDR3 protein: CASSKGVPDSYEQYF; CDR3 DNA: TGTGCCTCCAGCAAGGGTGTCCCCGACAGCTACGAGCAGTACTTC
clone size: once; D gene: NA; V gene: TRBV7-2; J gene: TRBJ2-5; CDR3 protein: CASIRSRGGETQYF; CDR3 DNA: TGTGCCAGCATCCGAAGCAGGGGCGGGGAGACCCAGTACTTC
clone size: NA; D gene: TRBD1; V gene: TRBV15; J gene: TRBJ1-5; CDR3 protein: CATSDRAHSNQPQHF; CDR3 DNA: TGTGCCACCAGCGACAGGGCTCATAGCAATCAGCCCCAGCATTTT
clone size: NA; D gene: NA; V gene: TRBV3-1; J gene: TRBJ1-2; CDR3 protein: CASSQDRLGGGYTF; CDR3 DNA: TGTGCCAGCAGCCAAGATAGGCTGGGAGGTGGCTACACCTTC
clone size: NA; D gene: TRBD2; V gene: TRBV20-1; J gene: TRBJ2-6; CDR3 protein: CSARAAGDSGANVLTF; CDR3 DNA: TGCAGTGCTAGAGCGGCGGGGGACTCTGGGGCCAACGTCCTGACTTTC
clone size: NA; D gene: TRBD1; V gene: TRBV11-1; J gene: TRBJ2-1; CDR3 protein: CASSSGTGKFF; CDR3 DNA: TGTGCCAGCAGCTCCGGGACAGGGAAGTTCTTC
clone size: NA; D gene: TRBD2; V gene: TRBV7-2; J gene: TRBJ2-5; CDR3 protein: CASSSSGRETQYF; CDR3 DNA: TGTGCCAGCAGCTCTAGCGGTAGGGAGACCCAGTACTTC
clone size: NA; D gene: NA; V gene: TRBV4-1; J gene: TRBJ1-2; CDR3 protein: CASSQDTTGRGGYTF; CDR3 DNA: TGCGCCAGCAGCCAAGATACGACAGGCCGGGGTGGCTACACCTTC
clone size: NA; D gene: TRBD1; V gene: TRBV19; J gene: TRBJ2-5; CDR3 protein: CASSITGGRETQYF; CDR3 DNA: TGTGCCAGTAGTATCACAGGGGGCAGGGAGACCCAGTACTTC
clone size: NA; D gene: TRBD2; V gene: TRBV4-3; J gene: TRBJ2-2; CDR3 protein: CASSQMLAAGELFF; CDR3 DNA: TGCGCCAGCAGCCAGATGCTAGCGGCCGGGGAGCTGTTTTTT
clone size: NA; D gene: TRBD1; V gene: TRBV5-1; J gene: TRBJ1-1; CDR3 protein: CASSSYNTGGRINTEAFF; CDR3 DNA: TGCGCCAGCAGCTCCTATAATACAGGGGGCAGGATAAACACTGAAGCTTTCTTT
clone size: NA; D gene: TRBD2; V gene: TRBV10-2; J gene: TRBJ2-1; CDR3 protein: CASSYTSGGYNEQFF; CDR3 DNA: TGCGCCAGCAGTTATACTAGCGGGGGATACAATGAGCAGTTCTTC
clone size: few; D gene: TRBD2; V gene: TRBV5-6; J gene: TRBJ2-1; CDR3 protein: CASSLAGGPHNEQFF; CDR3 DNA: TGTGCCAGCAGCTTAGCGGGAGGGCCCCACAATGAGCAGTTCTTC
clone size: NA; D gene: TRBD1; V gene: TRBV13; J gene: TRBJ2-3; CDR3 protein: CASSYGTAPSTDTQYF; CDR3 DNA: TGTGCCAGCAGTTACGGGACAGCCCCTAGCACAGATACGCAGTATTTT
clone size: NA; D gene: NA; V gene: TRBV5-1; J gene: TRBJ2-4; CDR3 protein: CASSPFGSTDIQYF; CDR3 DNA: TGCGCCAGCAGCCCCTTCGGGAGCACAGACATTCAGTACTTC
clone size: NA; D gene: TRBD1; V gene: TRBV29-1; J gene: TRBJ2-3; CDR3 protein: CSVLQGGTDTQYF; CDR3 DNA: TGCAGCGTCCTACAGGGGGGCACAGATACGCAGTATTTT
clone size: NA; D gene: NA; V gene: TRBV7-2; J gene: TRBJ2-1; CDR3 protein: CASSYLIATRYNEQFF; CDR3 DNA: TGTGCCAGCAGCTACCTAATTGCTACGCGGTACAATGAGCAGTTCTTC
clone size: NA; D gene: NA; V gene: TRBV25-1; J gene: TRBJ2-3; CDR3 protein: CASSDHPTDTQYF; CDR3 DNA: TGTGCCAGCAGTGACCACCCCACAGATACGCAGTATTTT
clone size: NA; D gene: NA; V gene: TRBV6-1; J gene: TRBJ1-5; CDR3 protein: CASSLERGRDQPQHF; CDR3 DNA: TGTGCCAGCTCACTAGAACGGGGAAGGGATCAGCCCCAGCATTTT
clone size: once; D gene: NA; V gene: TRBV3-1; J gene: TRBJ1-2; CDR3 protein: CASSQAREAGGYTF; CDR3 DNA: TGTGCCAGCAGCCAAGCCAGGGAGGCCGGCGGCTACACCTTC
clone size: NA; D gene: NA; V gene: TRBV7-3; J gene: TRBJ2-1; CDR3 protein: CASGTRPYNEQFF; CDR3 DNA: TGTGCCAGCGGCACTAGGCCCTACAATGAGCAGTTCTTC
clone size: NA; D gene: NA; V gene: TRBV25-1; J gene: TRBJ2-3; CDR3 protein: CASSEWVSQYF; CDR3 DNA: TGTGCCAGCAGTGAATGGGTGTCGCAGTATTTT
clone size: NA; D gene: NA; V gene: TRBV7-9; J gene: TRBJ1-2; CDR3 protein: CASSLASGGPMGYTF; CDR3 DNA: TGTGCCAGCAGCTTAGCTTCGGGAGGGCCTATGGGCTACACCTTC
clone size: NA; D gene: TRBD1; V gene: TRBV5-1; J gene: TRBJ2-3; CDR3 protein: CASSLAGQTQTSTDTQYF; CDR3 DNA: TGCGCCAGCAGCTTGGCGGGACAGACGCAAACCAGCACAGATACGCAGTATTTT
clone size: NA; D gene: TRBD1; V gene: TRBV20-1; J gene: TRBJ2-1; CDR3 protein: CSARRQGPLGNEQFF; CDR3 DNA: TGCAGTGCTAGGAGACAGGGGCCCCTGGGAAATGAGCAGTTCTTC
clone size: NA; D gene: NA; V gene: TRBV24-1; J gene: TRBJ2-5; CDR3 protein: CATSDFSEVQETQYF; CDR3 DNA: TGTGCCACCAGTGATTTCAGCGAGGTGCAAGAGACCCAGTACTTC
clone size: NA; D gene: TRBD1; V gene: TRBV9; J gene: TRBJ1-1; CDR3 protein: CASSHQAGGGMNTEAFF; CDR3 DNA: TGTGCCAGCAGCCACCAAGCAGGGGGCGGGATGAACACTGAAGCTTTCTTT
clone size: NA; D gene: NA; V gene: TRBV6-5; J gene: TRBJ1-1; CDR3 protein: CASSTFRDTEAFF; CDR3 DNA: TGTGCCAGCAGTACCTTTCGGGACACTGAAGCTTTCTTT
clone size: NA; D gene: NA; V gene: TRBV12-3/TRBV12-4; J gene: TRBJ2-7; CDR3 protein: CASSARGSGEQYF; CDR3 DNA: TGTGCCAGCAGCGCTAGGGGGAGCGGCGAGCAGTACTTC